Listed here are 29 T cell receptor beta chains from one sample, sequenced in a study of cytomegalovirus exposure and HLA in healthy donors. Primers: 60 Vbeta forward and 13 Jbeta reverse. Assay: immunoSEQ multiplex PCR; the TCRdb copy retains only in-frame clones and omits some. The sample holds 100,000 to 150,000 clones, approximately 81% seen once. The sample taken for sequencing was PBMCs. Source of these receptors: a man between 18 and 35 years old in good health and CMV-seronegative.

The rearrangement uses TRBV20-1 and TRBJ2-7, with D perhaps matching TRBD1 (6 bases). V dropped 4 bases and J dropped 7 bases, with 11 bases sitting between them. CDR3 length equals 11 residues. The germline gives CDR1 DFQATT, CDR2 SNEGSKA (reference sequence). The CDR3 spells CSATGVLEQYF. In DNA form, the CDR3 reads TGCAGTGCTACAGGGGTCTTGGAGCAGTACTTC.

V usage is TRBV5-1 and J usage is TRBJ2-2; D may be TRBD2 (6 bases). The germline gives CDR1 SGHRS, CDR2 YFSETQ. Trimming left V 9 bases short and J 2 bases short, with 11 bases between. The CDR3 is 13 residues long. The CDR3 region has the DNA TGCGCCACCGCGACTAGAAACACCGGGGAGCTGTTTTTT. This encodes CATATRNTGELFF. Supplemented by reference TRBV5-1 and TRBJ2-2, the full variable domain reads KAGVTQTPRYLIKTRGQQVTLSCSPISGHRSVSWYQQTPGQGLQFLFEYFSETQRNKGNFPGRFSGRQFSNSRSEMNVSTLELGDSALYLCATATRNTGELFFGEGSRLTVL.

V usage is TRBV27 and J usage is TRBJ1-5; D remains ambiguous. The CDR3 is made up of 15 amino acids. Per germline, CDR1 MNHEY and CDR2 SMNVEV (reference sequence). V was trimmed by 4 bases and J by 4 bases, leaving 14 bases between them. CDR3 in amino acids: CASSSRLSGNQPQHF. In nucleotides, the CDR3 is TGTGCCAGCAGTTCCCGACTCAGTGGGAATCAGCCCCAGCATTTT.

This chain joins TRBV7-2 and TRBJ1-3; a weak D match, TRBD1 (5 bases). This CDR3 has 15 amino acids. CDR1 is SGHTA, CDR2 FQGNSA, per germline. V dropped 2 bases and J dropped 3 bases, with 11 bases sitting between them. CDR3 in amino acids: CASSLSGYNGNTIYF. CDR3 coding DNA: TGTGCCAGCAGCTTATCAGGGTACAATGGAAACACCATATATTTT.

The chain links TRBV7-8 to TRBJ1-2; TRBD1 matches 7 bases. Germline V lookup: CDR1 SGHVS, CDR2 FQNEAQ. CDR3 length: 15 residues. V was clipped by 4 bases and J by 3 bases; unmatched bases: 8. The CDR3 here is CASSSTGAGDYGYTF. The CDR3 nucleotides read TGTGCCAGCAGCTCAACAGGGGCCGGGGACTATGGCTACACCTTC.

This clone was seen only once. The gene calls are TRBV5-1 and TRBJ1-2, with 9 bases fitting TRBD1. In germline, CDR1 is SGHRS, CDR2 YFSETQ. V lost 4 bases, J lost 4 bases, and 11 bases stayed unmatched. There are 16 residues in the CDR3. The CDR3 spells CASSANRGPASYGYTF. CDR3 nucleotide sequence: TGCGCCAGCAGCGCAAACAGGGGGCCAGCTTCCTATGGCTACACCTTC.

The chain carries TRBV27 and TRBJ2-7, with TRBD1 matching over 7 bases. V gave up 2 bases and J gave up 2 bases; unmatched junction bases: 3. The CDR3 has 14 amino acids. CDR1 MNHEY and CDR2 SMNVEV come from the germline V gene (reference sequence). Here the CDR3 DNA reads TGTGCCAGCAGTTTAGCAGGGGGTACCTACGAGCAGTACTTC. This translates into CASSLAGGTYEQYF.

The chain is built from TRBV7-8 and TRBJ1-4; TRBD1 matches 7 bases. Germline CDR1 SGHVS, CDR2 FQNEAQ. The CDR3 extends over 15 amino acids. V gave up 4 bases and J gave up 5 bases; unmatched junction bases: 7. The chain's CDR3 is CASSSETGANEKLFF. CDR3 nucleotide sequence: TGTGCCAGCAGCTCGGAAACAGGGGCCAATGAAAAACTGTTTTTT.

This clone was counted once. The chain recombines TRBV9 with TRBJ2-7; TRBD2 might be the D (6 bases). The CDR3 is 13 residues long. The V gene's germline CDR1 is SGDLS and CDR2 YYNGEE. V was trimmed by 0 bases and J by 7 bases, leaving 11 bases between them. The CDR3 region has the DNA TGTGCCAGCAGCGTAGAGGTTCGGGGGGAGCAGTACTTC. It specifies CASSVEVRGEQYF. The complete variable domain, with remaining parts taken from reference TRBV9 and TRBJ2-7, reads DSGVTQTPKHLITATGQRVTLRCSPRSGDLSVYWYQQSLDQGLQFLIQYYNGEERAKGNILERFSAQQFPDLHSELNLSSLELGDSALYFCASSVEVRGEQYFGPGTRLTVT.

This chain joins TRBV9 and TRBJ2-1; D possibly corresponds to TRBD2 (6 bases). V was cut by 2 bases and J by 3 bases, with 12 bases left in between. CDR1 and CDR2 (germline): SGDLS, YYNGEE. The length of the CDR3 is 15 residues. The CDR3 sequence is CASSVYPGDYNEQFF. The CDR3 coding sequence is TGTGCCAGCAGCGTTTATCCGGGGGACTACAATGAGCAGTTCTTC.

This clone was counted a few times. The CDR3 loop reads CASSLIEREQYF. DNA of the CDR3: TGTGCCAGCAGCTTAATTGAGAGGGAGCAGTACTTC. The chain is built from TRBV7-6 and TRBJ2-7; D is uncertain. The CDR3 totals 12 residues. Germline loops: CDR1 SGHVS, CDR2 FNYEAQ. V shed 2 bases and J shed 7 bases, with 9 bases lying between them. Drawing the rest from reference TRBV7-6 and TRBJ2-7, the complete variable domain is GAGVSQSPRYKVTKRGQDVALRCDPISGHVSLYWYRQALGQGPEFLTYFNYEAQQDKSGLPNDRFSAERPEGSISTLTIQRTEQRDSAMYRCASSLIEREQYFGPGTRLTVT.

The rearrangement uses TRBV18 and TRBJ1-1; 9 bases map to TRBD1. The CDR3 sequence is 15 residues long. CDR1 is KGHSH, CDR2 LQKENI, per germline. The V segment lost 5 bases and the J segment 2 bases; nucleotides outside the gene matches: 6. In DNA form, the CDR3 reads TGTGCCAGCTCAAAGGGGACAGGGAGAAACACTGAAGCTTTCTTT. Translation: CASSKGTGRNTEAFF. Together with reference TRBV18 and TRBJ1-1, the CDR3 gives the full variable domain: NAGVMQNPRHLVRRRGQEARLRCSPMKGHSHVYWYRQLPEEGLKFMVYLQKENIIDESGMPKERFSAEFPKEGPSILRIQQVVRGDSAAYFCASSKGTGRNTEAFFGQGTRLTVV.

J is TRBJ1-1 and V is TRBV5-4; D is unclear. The CDR3 is made up of 12 amino acids. The germline V and J ends were trimmed by 2 bases and 3 bases, with 5 bases remaining between them. Per the germline V gene, CDR1 is SGHNT and CDR2 is YYREEE (reference sequence). DNA for the CDR3: TGTGCCAGCAGCTTCGGGGACACTGAAGCTTTCTTT. Translated, it gives CASSFGDTEAFF.

The chain employs TRBV30 and TRBJ2-3; 9 nucleotides agree with TRBD1. The CDR3 length is 14 residues. V was pared by 4 bases and J by 6 bases, with 8 bases of the junction left unmatched. Germline CDR1 reads GTSNPN; CDR2 reads SVGIG (reference sequence). CDR3 DNA: TGTGCCTGGACCCGGGACAGGGTTTCGGATACGCAGTATTTT. Amino acid sequence: CAWTRDRVSDTQYF.

This chain uses TRBV25-1 with TRBJ1-6; 7 bases align to TRBD1. V shed 4 bases, J shed 6 bases, and the junction held 3 bases outside the gene matches. CDR1 and CDR2 (germline): MGHDK, SYGVNS. This CDR3 comprises 14 residues. CDR3 nucleotides: TGTGCCAGCAGTGCACAGGGGCTTAATTCACCCCTCCACTTT. Translating gives CASSAQGLNSPLHF.

V gene TRBV30 combines with J gene TRBJ2-7, with TRBD1 as a possible D gene (5 bases). V gave up 5 bases and J gave up 0 bases, with 14 bases separating them. The CDR3 length is 14 residues. From germline, CDR1 is GTSNPN and CDR2 SVGIG (reference sequence). The CDR3 DNA reads TGTGCCTGGGAGGACATGCCCGGCTCCTACGAGCAGTACTTC. Translating it yields CAWEDMPGSYEQYF.

The chain employs TRBV9 and TRBJ1-6; TRBD1 might be the D (6 bases). This CDR3 is 15 amino acids long. The V gene's germline CDR1 is SGDLS and CDR2 YYNGEE. The germline V and J ends were trimmed by 1 base and 6 bases, with 11 bases remaining between them. The CDR3 is CASSVNAGANSPLHF. The CDR3 DNA reads as TGTGCCAGCAGCGTAAACGCAGGGGCTAATTCACCCCTCCACTTT.

J is TRBJ2-7 and V is TRBV6-5, with D perhaps matching TRBD2 (5 bases). The CDR3 sequence is 12 residues long. Trimming cost V 8 bases and J 4 bases, with 12 bases left between them. Germline lookup yields CDR1 MNHEY and CDR2 SVGAGI. DNA for the CDR3: TGTGCCAGCTCCGGGAAATATTACGAGCAGTACTTC. This codes for CASSGKYYEQYF.

This chain joins TRBV4-3 and TRBJ2-7; D gene unclear. From germline, CDR1 is LGHNA and CDR2 YSLEER. V lost 3 bases and J lost 2, with 11 bases in between. CDR3 length: 14 amino acids. In DNA, the CDR3 is TGCGCCAGCAGCCAGAGAGTTCTGACCTACGAGCAGTACTTC. Translating gives CASSQRVLTYEQYF.

This chain joins TRBV4-2 and TRBJ2-5; no reliable D call. CDR3 length: 12 residues. V was trimmed by 0 bases and J by 5 bases, leaving 4 bases between them. Germline assignment: CDR1 LGHNA and CDR2 YNFKEQ. The CDR3 nucleotides read TGTGCCAGCAGCCAAGATCGTGAGACCCAGTACTTC. It yields the protein CASSQDRETQYF.

The sample holds a few counts of this clone. Written as DNA, the CDR3 is TGTGCCATCAGGGGACTAGCCCCAGAGACCCAGTACTTC. Translating gives CAIRGLAPETQYF. The genes are TRBV10-3 and TRBJ2-5, with 9 bases identical to TRBD2. The CDR3 contains 13 residues. Trimming took 6 bases from V and 4 from J; bases not matched to a gene: 3. Germline CDR1 is ENHRY and CDR2 is SYGVKD.

The chain couples TRBV18 to TRBJ2-1; tentative D call: TRBD1 (6 bases). The CDR3 has 12 amino acids. Germline V gene data show CDR1 as KGHSH and CDR2 as LQKENI. V was cut by 6 bases and J by 7 bases, with 10 bases left in between. The CDR3 sequence is CASSLGQNEQFF. The CDR3 DNA reads as TGTGCCAGCTCCCTTGGACAGAATGAGCAGTTCTTC.

The chain uses TRBV28 and TRBJ2-3; 7 nucleotides agree with TRBD2. The CDR3 sequence is 17 residues long. The germline gives CDR1 MDHEN, CDR2 SYDVKM. V was pared by 4 bases and J by 2 bases, with 12 bases of the junction left unmatched. In DNA form, the CDR3 reads TGTGCCAGCAGTTCCCCCCTAGCGGAGACCCACACAGATACGCAGTATTTT. This encodes CASSSPLAETHTDTQYF.

The chain has TRBV6-5 and TRBJ1-2, with a possible D match to TRBD1 (6 bases). Between the trimmed V and J ends, which lost 3 bases and 5 bases, there was a span of 13 bases. Germline CDR1 is MNHEY and CDR2 is SVGAGI. The CDR3 spans 14 residues. The CDR3 sequence is CASSYTGQGYGYTF. CDR3 bases: TGTGCCAGCAGTTATACAGGGCAGGGGTATGGCTACACCTTC.

This chain links TRBV6-1 with TRBJ1-1; 8 nucleotides agree with TRBD1. Trimming at V came to 5 bases and at J to 4 bases, leaving 9 bases not matched to a gene. The germline gives CDR1 MNHNS, CDR2 SASEGT. The CDR3 covers 15 residues. The CDR3 region has the DNA TGTGCCAGCAGTCCTCAGACAGGGGCCGGCACTGAAGCTTTCTTT. Encoded protein: CASSPQTGAGTEAFF.

To note about this clone: At the DNA level, this CDR3 is encoded by other sequences in the same sample as well. V gene TRBV25-1 combines with J gene TRBJ1-5, with 10 bases aligning to TRBD1. V lost 8 bases, J lost 4 bases, and 2 bases stayed unmatched. This CDR3 has 13 residues. Germline V lookup: CDR1 MGHDK, CDR2 SYGVNS. For the CDR3, the DNA is TGTGCCAGCCGGGGACAGGGGAATCAGCCCCAGCATTTT. Amino acid sequence: CASRGQGNQPQHF.

The chain combines TRBV9 with TRBJ2-1; TRBD2 agrees at 7 bases. The CDR3 is 15 amino acids. CDR1 is SGDLS, CDR2 YYNGEE, per germline. Trimming at V came to 3 bases and at J to 5 bases, leaving 8 bases not matched to a gene. CDR3 DNA sequence: TGTGCCAGCAGCGATCCGGGACTACCCCACAATGAGCAGTTCTTC. Its translation is CASSDPGLPHNEQFF.

The chain combines TRBV5-1 with TRBJ2-1; 9 nucleotides align to TRBD2. The CDR3 consists of 15 residues. CDR1 and CDR2 from the germline V gene are SGHRS and YFSETQ. Germline trimming cut 4 bases from V and 0 bases from J; bases unmatched to any gene: 2. DNA of the CDR3: TGCGCCAGCAGCGTAGCGGGGGCCTCCTACAATGAGCAGTTCTTC. Protein sequence: CASSVAGASYNEQFF.

This clone was counted a few times. The chain links TRBV7-6 to TRBJ1-1; D unclear. The CDR3 runs 15 residues. Trimming stripped 5 bases from V and 1 base from J, with 14 bases between. Germline CDR1 is SGHVS and CDR2 is FNYEAQ. The CDR3 here is CASSLRRSGNTEAFF. CDR3 DNA sequence: TGTGCCAGCAGCCTTAGGAGATCGGGGAACACTGAAGCTTTCTTT.